Sequencing of this TCR beta chain was carried out in a study of cytomegalovirus exposure and HLA in healthy donors. As for the donors, each was a healthy bone marrow donor. The study ran its PCR with 60 Vbeta and 13 Jbeta primers. TCRdb keeps only in-frame clones here, not all; method: immunoSEQ multiplex PCR. The data contain approximately 100,000 clones, 65% of them singletons. With 4 bases clipped from V and 9 bases from J, the junction kept 10 bases outside the gene matches. Germline-derived CDR1 and CDR2 are SGHRS and YFSETQ. This CDR3 has 14 amino acids. The genes are TRBV5-1 and TRBJ2-1; TRBD2 aligns across 7 bases. The receptor was derived from a man aged 25-40 years in good health and CMV-seropositive. Sample: PBMCs. CDR3 sequence (DNA): TGCGCCAGCAGCCCTGGGACTACCGAAGGTGAGCAGTTCTTC. Translated: CASSPGTTEGEQFF.